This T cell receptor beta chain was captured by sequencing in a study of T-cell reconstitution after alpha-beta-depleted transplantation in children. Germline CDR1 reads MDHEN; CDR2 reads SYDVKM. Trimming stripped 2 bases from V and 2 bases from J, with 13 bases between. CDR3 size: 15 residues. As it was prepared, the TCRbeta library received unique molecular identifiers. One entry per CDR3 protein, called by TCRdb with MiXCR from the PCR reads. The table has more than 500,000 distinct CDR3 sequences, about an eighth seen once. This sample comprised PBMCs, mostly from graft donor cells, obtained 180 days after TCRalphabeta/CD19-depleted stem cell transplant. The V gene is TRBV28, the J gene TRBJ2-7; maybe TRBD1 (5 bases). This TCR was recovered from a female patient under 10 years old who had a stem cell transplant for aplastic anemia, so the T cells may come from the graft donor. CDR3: CASSLRSQVAYEQYF. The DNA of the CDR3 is TGTGCCAGCAGTTTACGGTCACAGGTGGCCTACGAGCAGTACTTC.